The clone carrying this T cell receptor (beta chain) was picked up one time. These data are taken from a study of T cell responses to AZD1222 COVID-19 vaccine. The table came from immunoSEQ multiplex PCR; TCRdb's copy has only in-frame clones and leaves some out. The data hold around 180,000 clones, with approximately 90% observed a single time. Specimen: peripheral blood, collected on day 0 of AZD1222 vaccination. The TCR sequence derives from an adult in good health.

In DNA, the CDR3 is TGTGCCAGCAGCACCTCTAGCGGGAGGGCCCCAAGTAGAGAGACCCAGTACTTC. It encodes CASSTSSGRAPSRETQYF. This sequence joins TRBV21-1 and TRBJ2-5; the table gives TRBD2 as D, unverified against the DNA. TRBV21-1 is designated a pseudogene. This CDR3 has 18 amino acids.